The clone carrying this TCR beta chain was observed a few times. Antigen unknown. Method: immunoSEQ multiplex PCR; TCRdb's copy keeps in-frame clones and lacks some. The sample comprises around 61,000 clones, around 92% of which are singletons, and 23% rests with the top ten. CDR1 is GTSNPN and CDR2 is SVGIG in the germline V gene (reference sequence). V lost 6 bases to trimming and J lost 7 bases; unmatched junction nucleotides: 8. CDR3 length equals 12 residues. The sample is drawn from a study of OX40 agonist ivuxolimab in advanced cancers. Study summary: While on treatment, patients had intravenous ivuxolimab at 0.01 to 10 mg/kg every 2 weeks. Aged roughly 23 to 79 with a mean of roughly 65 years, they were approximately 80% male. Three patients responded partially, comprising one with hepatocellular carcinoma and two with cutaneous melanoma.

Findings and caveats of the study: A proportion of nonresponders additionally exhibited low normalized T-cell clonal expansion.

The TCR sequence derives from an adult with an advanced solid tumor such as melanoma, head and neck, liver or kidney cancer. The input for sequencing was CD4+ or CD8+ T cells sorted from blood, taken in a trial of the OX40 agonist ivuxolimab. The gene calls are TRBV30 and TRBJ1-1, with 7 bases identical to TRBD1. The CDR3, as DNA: TGTGCCTGCCAATTCACAGGGGTTGAAGCTTTCTTT. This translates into CACQFTGVEAFF.